A single sample gave rise to the 11 T cell receptor beta chains below, sequenced in a study of shared T cell receptors in the human thymus. Sequencing was performed with immunoSEQ multiplex PCR; in TCRdb, only in-frame clones are kept and a portion is missing. The sample has some 640,000 clones, over 75% seen once. This sample also appeared in a second study, on human thymus T cells.

Sequencing used thymocytes. The receptors derive from a boy younger than two with a congenital heart defect.

J is TRBJ1-1 and V is TRBV5-5, with 7 positions matching TRBD1. The CDR3 totals 14 residues. With V trimmed by 0 bases and J by 1 base, 0 bases remained unmatched. Germline values: CDR1 SGHKS, CDR2 YYEKEE (reference sequence). The CDR3 spells CASSLDRGNTEAFF. DNA of the CDR3: TGTGCCAGCAGCTTGGACAGGGGGAACACTGAAGCTTTCTTT.

The rearrangement uses TRBV20-1 and TRBJ2-1; D is perhaps TRBD2 (5 bases). From germline, CDR1 is DFQATT and CDR2 SNEGSKA (reference sequence). This CDR3 is 11 amino acids long. The germline V and J ends were trimmed by 6 bases and 6 bases, with 9 bases remaining between them. CDR3 DNA sequence: TGCAGTGCCGCCCGGGGCAATGAGCAGTTCTTC. Residues: CSAARGNEQFF.

The CDR3 spells CASSPTGPHEQYF. DNA for the CDR3: TGTGCCAGCTCACCCACAGGGCCACACGAGCAGTACTTC. The chain couples TRBV18 to TRBJ2-7; TRBD1 is a possible D gene (6 bases). Germline loops: CDR1 KGHSH, CDR2 LQKENI. The CDR3 runs 13 residues. The V end lost 3 bases, the J end lost 5 bases, and 11 bases lay between the germline ends.

The V and J genes are TRBV7-6 and TRBJ2-3; possibly TRBD1 for D (5 bases). The CDR3 has 14 amino acids. The V gene's germline CDR1 is SGHVS and CDR2 FNYEAQ. V lost 7 bases and J 1 base, leaving 12 bases between the germline ends. The CDR3 DNA reads as TGTGCCAGCATCCCGGGCAGGGGCACAGATACGCAGTATTTT. Protein product: CASIPGRGTDTQYF.

The chain uses TRBV5-1 and TRBJ2-3; TRBD1 is a possible D gene (5 bases). V was cut by 0 bases and J by 1 base, with 9 bases left in between. Germline V gives CDR1 SGHRS, CDR2 YFSETQ. CDR3 size: 15 residues. CDR3: CASSLAREGTDTQYF. The DNA for the CDR3 is TGCGCCAGCAGCTTGGCCAGGGAAGGCACAGATACGCAGTATTTT.

The rearrangement joins TRBV5-5 to TRBJ2-7; D remains unclear. CDR3 size: 15 residues. V was clipped by 5 bases and J by 0 bases, with 15 bases between them. Germline assignment: CDR1 SGHKS and CDR2 YYEKEE (reference sequence). CDR3 amino acids: CASRLQKPSSYEQYF. Here the CDR3 DNA reads TGTGCCAGCAGGTTACAAAAACCAAGCTCCTACGAGCAGTACTTC.

This clone is a singleton in its sample. J is TRBJ2-1 and V is TRBV7-2; TRBD2 agrees at 12 bases. V was pared by 1 base and J by 8 bases, with 6 bases of the junction left unmatched. Germline assignment: CDR1 SGHTA and CDR2 FQGNSA. There are 16 residues in the CDR3. For the CDR3, the DNA is TGTGCCAGCAGCTTAGAGGCTAGCGGGGGGGTCCATGAGCAGTTCTTC. It codes for CASSLEASGGVHEQFF.

The genes are TRBV27 and TRBJ1-2; 9 nucleotides agree with TRBD1. Trimming at V came to 11 bases and at J to 7 bases, leaving 11 bases not matched to a gene. From germline, CDR1 is MNHEY and CDR2 SMNVEV (reference sequence). The CDR3 spans 13 residues. CDR3 region: CAARGRGQGGYTF. CDR3 coding DNA: TGTGCCGCCCGGGGGAGGGGACAGGGTGGCTACACCTTC.

The chain carries TRBV5-6 and TRBJ2-1; TRBD1 matches 9 bases. CDR3 length equals 15 residues. Germline CDR1 and CDR2: SGHDT and YYEEEE. V trimming: 4 bases; J trimming: 2 bases; junction bases outside the gene matches: 4. In DNA, the CDR3 is TGTGCCAGCAGCCACCGGGACAGGGCCTACAATGAGCAGTTCTTC. The encoded protein is CASSHRDRAYNEQFF. The full variable domain, completed using reference TRBV5-6 and TRBJ2-1, is DAGVTQSPTHLIKTRGQQVTLRCSPKSGHDTVSWYQQALGQGPQFIFQYYEEEERQRGNFPDRFSGHQFPNYSSELNVNALLLGDSALYLCASSHRDRAYNEQFFGPGTRLTVL.

The V and J genes are TRBV6-5 and TRBJ1-3, with 9 bases matching TRBD1. The length of the CDR3 is 13 residues. The trim removed 4 bases at V and 8 bases at J, leaving 3 bases unmatched. Germline V gene sequence: CDR1 MNHEY, CDR2 SVGAGI. The CDR3 bases are TGTGCCAGCAGTTCACAGGGGGCAGACACCATATATTTT. Translation: CASSSQGADTIYF.

The chain combines TRBV28 with TRBJ1-1; TRBD1 matches 8 bases. The V segment lost 6 bases and the J segment 4 bases; nucleotides outside the gene matches: 10. Germline V gives CDR1 MDHEN, CDR2 SYDVKM. The CDR3 sequence is 15 residues long. The CDR3 is CASSQRQGAVTEAFF. For the CDR3, the DNA is TGTGCCAGCAGCCAACGTCAGGGGGCGGTCACTGAAGCTTTCTTT.